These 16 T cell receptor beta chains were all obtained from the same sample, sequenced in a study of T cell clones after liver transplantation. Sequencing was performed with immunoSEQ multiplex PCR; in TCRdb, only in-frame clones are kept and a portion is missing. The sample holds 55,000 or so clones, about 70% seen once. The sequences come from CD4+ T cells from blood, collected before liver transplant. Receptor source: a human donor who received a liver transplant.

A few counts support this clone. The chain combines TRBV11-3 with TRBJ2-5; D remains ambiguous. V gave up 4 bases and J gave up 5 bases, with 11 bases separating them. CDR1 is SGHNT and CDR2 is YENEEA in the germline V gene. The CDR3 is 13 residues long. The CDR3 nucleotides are TGTGCCAGCAGCTCTTGGGTCGGGGAGACCCAGTACTTC. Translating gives CASSSWVGETQYF.

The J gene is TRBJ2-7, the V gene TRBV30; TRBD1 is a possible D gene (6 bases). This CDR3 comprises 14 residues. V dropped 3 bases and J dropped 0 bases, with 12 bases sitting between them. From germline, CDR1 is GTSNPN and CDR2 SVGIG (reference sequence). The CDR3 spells CAWSLLDSSYEQYF. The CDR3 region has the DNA TGTGCCTGGAGCTTATTGGACAGCTCCTACGAGCAGTACTTC.

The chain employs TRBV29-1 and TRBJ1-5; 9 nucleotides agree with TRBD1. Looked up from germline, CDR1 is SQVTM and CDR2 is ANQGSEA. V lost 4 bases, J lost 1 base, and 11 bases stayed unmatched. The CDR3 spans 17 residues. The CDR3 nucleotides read TGCAGCGTTGCGGGGGGACAGGGTGGGGGGAGCAATCAGCCCCAGCATTTT. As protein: CSVAGGQGGGSNQPQHF.

The CDR3 sequence: CASSPDRANYGYTF. CDR3 bases: TGTGCCAGCAGCCCCGACAGGGCTAACTATGGCTACACCTTC. The genes are TRBV6-5 and TRBJ1-2; 7 bases match TRBD1. J was trimmed by 0 bases and V by 6 bases; bases with no gene match: 4. Germline CDR1 is MNHEY and CDR2 is SVGAGI. The CDR3 has 14 residues.

The CDR3 sequence is CASSPGTLGHGYTF. The CDR3 DNA is TGTGCCAGCTCACCTGGGACACTTGGCCATGGCTACACCTTC. V gene TRBV18 combines with J gene TRBJ1-2; TRBD1 is a possible D gene (6 bases). V lost 3 bases, J lost 6 bases, and 14 bases lay in between. The V gene's germline CDR1 is KGHSH and CDR2 LQKENI. This CDR3 has 14 residues.

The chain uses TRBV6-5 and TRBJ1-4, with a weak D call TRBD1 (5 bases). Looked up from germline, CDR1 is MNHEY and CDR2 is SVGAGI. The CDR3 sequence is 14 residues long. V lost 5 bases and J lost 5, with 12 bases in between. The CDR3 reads CASSDTGLNEKLFF. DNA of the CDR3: TGTGCCAGCAGTGATACGGGACTCAATGAAAAACTGTTTTTT.

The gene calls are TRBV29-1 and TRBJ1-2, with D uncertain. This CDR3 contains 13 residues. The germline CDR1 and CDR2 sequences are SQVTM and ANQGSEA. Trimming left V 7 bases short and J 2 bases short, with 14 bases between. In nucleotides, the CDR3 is TGCAGCGGTGGTAGCGGCGGGAACTATGGCTACACCTTC. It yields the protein CSGGSGGNYGYTF.

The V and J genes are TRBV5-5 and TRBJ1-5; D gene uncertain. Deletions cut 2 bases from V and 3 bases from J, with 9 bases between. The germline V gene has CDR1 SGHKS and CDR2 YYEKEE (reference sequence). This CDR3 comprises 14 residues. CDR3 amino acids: CASSFRQDNQPQHF. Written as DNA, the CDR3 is TGTGCCAGCAGCTTCCGGCAGGACAATCAGCCCCAGCATTTT.

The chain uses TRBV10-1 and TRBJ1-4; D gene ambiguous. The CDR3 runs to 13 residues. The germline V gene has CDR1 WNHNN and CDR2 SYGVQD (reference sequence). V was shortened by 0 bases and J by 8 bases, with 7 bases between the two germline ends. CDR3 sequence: CASSESGAEKLFF. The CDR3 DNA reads TGCGCCAGCAGTGAGTCTGGAGCGGAAAAACTGTTTTTT.

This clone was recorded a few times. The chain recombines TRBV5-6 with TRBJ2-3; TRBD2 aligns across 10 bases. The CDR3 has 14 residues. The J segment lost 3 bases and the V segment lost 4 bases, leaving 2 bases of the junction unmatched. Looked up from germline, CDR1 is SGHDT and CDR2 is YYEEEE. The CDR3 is CASSTTSGTDTQYF. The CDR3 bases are TGTGCCAGCAGCACGACTAGCGGGACAGATACGCAGTATTTT. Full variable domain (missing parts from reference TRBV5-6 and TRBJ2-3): DAGVTQSPTHLIKTRGQQVTLRCSPKSGHDTVSWYQQALGQGPQFIFQYYEEEERQRGNFPDRFSGHQFPNYSSELNVNALLLGDSALYLCASSTTSGTDTQYFGPGTRLTVL.

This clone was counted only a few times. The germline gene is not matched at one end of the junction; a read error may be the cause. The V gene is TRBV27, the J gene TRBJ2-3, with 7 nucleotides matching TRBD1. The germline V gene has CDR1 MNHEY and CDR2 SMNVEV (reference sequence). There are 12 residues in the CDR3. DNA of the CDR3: TGTGCCAGCAGTTTTCCAGGGGGATCGCGGCATTTT. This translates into CASSFPGGSRHF.

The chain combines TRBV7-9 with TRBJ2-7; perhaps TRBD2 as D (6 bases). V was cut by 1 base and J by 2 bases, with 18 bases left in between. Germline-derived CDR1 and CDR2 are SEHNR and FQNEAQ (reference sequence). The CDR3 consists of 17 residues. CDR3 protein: CASSLDGGWIGTYEQYF. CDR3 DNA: TGTGCCAGCAGCTTAGACGGAGGGTGGATAGGGACCTACGAGCAGTACTTC. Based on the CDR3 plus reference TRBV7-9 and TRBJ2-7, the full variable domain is DTGVSQNPRHKITKRGQNVTFRCDPISEHNRLYWYRQTLGQGPEFLTYFQNEAQLEKSRLLSDRFSAERPKGSFSTLEIQRTEQGDSAMYLCASSLDGGWIGTYEQYFGPGTRLTVT.

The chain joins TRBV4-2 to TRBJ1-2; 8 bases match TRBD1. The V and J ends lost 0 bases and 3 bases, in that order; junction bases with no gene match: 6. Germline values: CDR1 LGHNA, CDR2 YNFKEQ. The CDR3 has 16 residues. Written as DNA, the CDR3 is TGTGCCAGCAGCCAAGAGGTCCAGGGGGCCCACTATGGCTACACCTTC. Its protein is CASSQEVQGAHYGYTF.

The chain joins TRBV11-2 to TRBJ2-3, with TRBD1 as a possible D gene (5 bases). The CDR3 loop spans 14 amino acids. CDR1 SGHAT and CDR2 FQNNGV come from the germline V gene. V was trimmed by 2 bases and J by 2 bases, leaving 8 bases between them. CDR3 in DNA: TGTGCCAGCAGCTTAATAGGGGACACAGATACGCAGTATTTT. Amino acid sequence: CASSLIGDTDTQYF.

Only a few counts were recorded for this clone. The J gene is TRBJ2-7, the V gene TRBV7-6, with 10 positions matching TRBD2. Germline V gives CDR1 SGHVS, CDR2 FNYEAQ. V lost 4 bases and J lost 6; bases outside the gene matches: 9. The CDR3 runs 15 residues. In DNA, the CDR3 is TGTGCCAGCAGCTCCTATAGCGGGGGGACTTCCGAGCAGTACTTC. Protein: CASSSYSGGTSEQYF.

The DNA for the CDR3 is TGTGCCAGCAGCCAAGATGGACAATTCAATCAGCCCCAGCATTTT. Translation: CASSQDGQFNQPQHF. The rearrangement joins TRBV4-2 to TRBJ1-5; D is possibly TRBD1 (5 bases). The V and J ends lost 0 bases and 3 bases respectively, with 9 bases between them. CDR1 and CDR2 (germline): LGHNA, YNFKEQ. This CDR3 region has 15 residues.